This TCR beta chain comes out of a study of tumor-infiltrating lymphocytes in primary liver carcinoma. Total RNA (roughly 0.45 ug) served as template for TCR beta cDNA synthesis primed by a constant-region primer. Three nested multiplex PCR rounds, a slightly modified ARM-PCR method, built the TCR beta libraries. Rounds one and two of PCR, each of roughly 10 cycles, were primed with TRBV1-TRBV30 forward primers and a C-beta reverse primer. TCRdb processed the multiplex PCR reads anew with MiXCR; each CDR3 protein has one entry. This table has about 44,000 distinct CDR3 sequences, 70% to 75% appearing once. Co-extraction of RNA and DNA was performed on about 18-30 mg of unsorted bulk tissue. This CDR3 is 15 amino acids long. Trimming removed 4 bases at V and 3 bases at J, with 16 bases between. The germline CDR1 and CDR2 sequences are SGHAT and FQNNGV.

The sequence derives from a man in his forties or fifties with primary liver carcinoma and hepatitis B virus infection. Sequencing was performed on liver tumor tissue from sampling region 3. Subset in this sample: tumor region T3, left-lateral pole. J is TRBJ2-7 and V is TRBV11-2; D gene ambiguous. This CDR3 is CASSSDSSNRYEQYF. The CDR3 DNA sequence: TGTGCCAGCAGCTCAGACTCCAGTAATCGCTACGAGCAGTACTTC.